A single sample is the source of the 11 T cell receptor beta chains below, sequenced in a study of shared clonotypes between healthy human individuals. Sequenced by immunoSEQ multiplex PCR; TCRdb stores in-frame clones only, minus some. The sample holds approximately 620,000 clones, approximately 97% seen once. The sequencing sample was made of naive CD4+ T cells sorted from blood. Subset specified: CD45RA+ positively selected. Receptor source: a woman in her 30s in good health.

J is TRBJ2-7 and V is TRBV6-5; 7 bases line up with TRBD2. Per germline, CDR1 MNHEY and CDR2 SVGAGI. The CDR3 runs to 14 residues. Losses at the gene ends were 4 bases for V and 0 bases for J; bases not matched to a gene: 3. CDR3: CASSLAGTSYEQYF. The DNA of the CDR3 is TGTGCCAGCAGTTTAGCGGGCACCTCCTACGAGCAGTACTTC.

This chain's CDR3 is CASSHQLNPGNTIYF. The CDR3 DNA follows: TGTGCCAGCAGCCATCAATTGAACCCTGGAAACACCATATATTTT. V usage is TRBV7-9 and J usage is TRBJ1-3; D is unresolved. CDR3 length: 15 amino acids. The germline V and J ends were trimmed by 5 bases and 2 bases, with 13 bases remaining between them. The germline CDR1 and CDR2 sequences are SEHNR and FQNEAQ (reference sequence).

V is TRBV5-5 and J is TRBJ1-2; a possible D gene is TRBD1 (5 bases). Germline values: CDR1 SGHKS, CDR2 YYEKEE (reference sequence). The CDR3 is 15 residues long. With 4 bases removed from V and 0 bases from J, the gap between germline ends came to 13 bases. Written as DNA, the CDR3 is TGTGCCAGCAGCCCCCGGGACGGGACTAACTATGGCTACACCTTC. It specifies CASSPRDGTNYGYTF. The entire variable domain, with the rest obtained from reference TRBV5-5 and TRBJ1-2, is as follows: DAGVTQSPTHLIKTRGQQVTLRCSPISGHKSVSWYQQVLGQGPQFIFQYYEKEERGRGNFPDRFSARQFPNYSSELNVNALLLGDSALYLCASSPRDGTNYGYTFGSGTRLTVV.

J is TRBJ1-4 and V is TRBV11-2; no firm D call. The CDR3 is made up of 13 amino acids. V was cut by 1 base and J by 8 bases, with 8 bases left in between. In germline, CDR1 is SGHAT, CDR2 FQNNGV. The CDR3 reads CASSLVDGEKLFF. CDR3 bases: TGTGCCAGCAGCTTAGTGGACGGCGAAAAACTGTTTTTT. Based on the CDR3 plus reference TRBV11-2 and TRBJ1-4, the full variable domain is EAGVAQSPRYKIIEKRQSVAFWCNPISGHATLYWYQQILGQGPKLLIQFQNNGVVDDSQLPKDRFSAERLKGVDSTLKIQPAKLEDSAVYLCASSLVDGEKLFFGSGTQLSVL.

The chain carries TRBV6-6 and TRBJ1-1; D gene unclear. Germline assignment: CDR1 MNHNY and CDR2 SVGAGI (reference sequence). The V and J ends lost 2 bases and 0 bases respectively, with 10 bases between them. CDR3 length: 15 residues. The CDR3 here is CASSYDNLLNTEAFF. In DNA, the CDR3 is TGTGCCAGCAGTTACGACAACCTGCTGAACACTGAAGCTTTCTTT.

The rearrangement uses TRBV28 and TRBJ2-1; 9 bases match TRBD2. The CDR3 has 15 amino acids. Germline lookup yields CDR1 MDHEN and CDR2 SYDVKM. Germline trimming cut 6 bases from V and 9 bases from J; bases unmatched to any gene: 12. The CDR3 bases are TGTGCCAGCAGCCCCGGGACTAGCAGAGGGGGTGAGCAGTTCTTC. Its translation is CASSPGTSRGGEQFF.

The chain links TRBV28 to TRBJ2-7, with D perhaps given as TRBD1 or TRBD2 (5 bases each). Germline V gives CDR1 MDHEN, CDR2 SYDVKM. Trimming took off 3 bases at V and 6 bases at J, with 9 bases between the two ends. This CDR3 is 12 amino acids long. The CDR3 here is CASSFMGTEQYF. The CDR3, as DNA: TGTGCCAGCAGTTTTATGGGGACCGAGCAGTACTTC.

The rearrangement links TRBV2 to TRBJ2-7; D gene unclear. Trimming took 2 bases from V and 9 from J, leaving 11 bases between them. Germline V gene sequence: CDR1 SNHLY, CDR2 FYNNEI. The CDR3 runs to 12 residues. CDR3 nucleotides: TGTGCCAGCAGTGAAACAAACCGAGGGCAGTACTTC. This sequence encodes CASSETNRGQYF. Combining the CDR3 with reference TRBV2 and TRBJ2-7 gives the whole variable domain EPEVTQTPSHQVTQMGQEVILRCVPISNHLYFYWYRQILGQKVEFLVSFYNNEISEKSEIFDDQFSVERPDGSNFTLKIRSTKLEDSAMYFCASSETNRGQYFGPGTRLTVT.

J is TRBJ2-3 and V is TRBV9; D is undetermined. CDR3 length: 14 amino acids. The V end was cut by 4 bases, the J end by 1 base, with 10 bases between. Germline V gene lookup returns CDR1 SGDLS and CDR2 YYNGEE. The CDR3 region is CASSSTAGTDTQYF. The CDR3, as DNA: TGTGCCAGCAGCTCAACGGCAGGCACAGATACGCAGTATTTT. The variable domain in full, completed from reference TRBV9 and TRBJ2-3, reads DSGVTQTPKHLITATGQRVTLRCSPRSGDLSVYWYQQSLDQGLQFLIQYYNGEERAKGNILERFSAQQFPDLHSELNLSSLELGDSALYFCASSSTAGTDTQYFGPGTRLTVL.

V and J are TRBV2 and TRBJ2-5; tentatively, D is TRBD1 (6 bases). V was cut by 6 bases and J by 1 base, with 12 bases left in between. This CDR3 region has 14 residues. CDR1 and CDR2 from the germline V gene are SNHLY and FYNNEI. CDR3 DNA sequence: TGTGCCAGCAGCTACGGGACACCCCAAGAGACCCAGTACTTC. Translated, it gives CASSYGTPQETQYF.

This chain links TRBV19 with TRBJ1-4; TRBD1 agrees at 9 bases. The ends lost 6 bases at V and 4 bases at J; junction bases unmatched: 6. The CDR3 covers 15 residues. Germline values: CDR1 LNHDA, CDR2 SQIVND (reference sequence). The CDR3 DNA sequence: TGTGCCAGTAGCAGAGGGGACAGGGTTAATGAAAAACTGTTTTTT. Translated, it gives CASSRGDRVNEKLFF.